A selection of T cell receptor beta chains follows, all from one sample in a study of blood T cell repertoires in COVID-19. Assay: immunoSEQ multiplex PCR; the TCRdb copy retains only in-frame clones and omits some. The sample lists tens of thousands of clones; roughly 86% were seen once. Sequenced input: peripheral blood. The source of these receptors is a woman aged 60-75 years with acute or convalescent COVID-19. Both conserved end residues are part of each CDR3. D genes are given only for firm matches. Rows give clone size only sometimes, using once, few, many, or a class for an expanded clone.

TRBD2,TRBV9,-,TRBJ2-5,CASSVGPSVLAARYQETQYF,TGTGCCAGCAGCGTAGGCCCCTCCGTGCTAGCGGCAAGATACCAAGAGACCCAGTACTTC
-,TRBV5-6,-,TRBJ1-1,CASSAWGRRTFF,TGTGCCAGCAGCGCATGGGGGAGGAGGACTTTCTTT
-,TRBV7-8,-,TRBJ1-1,CASSSDRTGAEAFF,TGTGCCAGCAGCTCAGACAGGACTGGCGCTGAAGCTTTCTTT
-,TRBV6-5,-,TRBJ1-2,CASSYSTEDYGYTF,TGTGCCAGCAGTTACTCGACAGAAGACTATGGCTACACCTTC
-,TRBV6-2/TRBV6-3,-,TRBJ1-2,CASSYPTAYGYTF,TGTGCCAGCAGTTACCCGACAGCATATGGCTACACCTTC
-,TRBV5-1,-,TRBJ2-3,CASSLVEGRDTQYF,TGCGCCAGCAGCTTGGTGGAGGGGCGGGATACGCAGTATTTT
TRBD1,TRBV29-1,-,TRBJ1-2,CSVKTGQGDGYTF,TGCAGCGTTAAAACGGGACAGGGAGATGGCTACACCTTC
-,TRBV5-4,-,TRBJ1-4,CASSLVSGAGGEKLFF,TGTGCCAGCAGCTTGGTTTCCGGGGCGGGAGGTGAAAAACTGTTTTTT
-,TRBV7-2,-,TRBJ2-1,CASSPTSALSSYNEQFF,TGTGCCAGCAGCCCCACCAGCGCGCTAAGCTCCTACAATGAGCAGTTCTTC
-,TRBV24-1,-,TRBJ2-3,CATSGQARDTQYF,TGTGCCACCAGTGGACAGGCAAGGGATACGCAGTATTTT
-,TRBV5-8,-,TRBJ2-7,CASSRTGNEQYF,TGTGCCAGCAGCCGCACAGGGAACGAGCAGTACTTC
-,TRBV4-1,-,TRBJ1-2,CASSQDNSPGGGSGYTF,TGCGCCAGCAGCCAAGATAATTCCCCTGGGGGGGGTAGTGGCTACACCTTC
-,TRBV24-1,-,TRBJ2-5,CATSDIRGGETQYF,TGTGCCACCAGTGATATCAGGGGCGGGGAGACCCAGTACTTC
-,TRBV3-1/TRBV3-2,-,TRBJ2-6,CASSPSSGANVLTF,TGTGCCAGCAGCCCCAGCTCTGGGGCCAACGTCCTGACTTTC
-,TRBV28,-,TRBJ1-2,CASNMAGGDGYTF,TGTGCCAGCAACATGGCTGGCGGGGATGGCTACACCTTC
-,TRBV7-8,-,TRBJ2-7,CASSIGQYEQYF,TGTGCCAGCAGCATTGGACAGTACGAGCAGTACTTC
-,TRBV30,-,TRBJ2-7,CAWTKAPYEQYF,TGTGCCTGGACCAAAGCGCCCTACGAGCAGTACTTC
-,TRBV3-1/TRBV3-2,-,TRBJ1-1,CASSQEGQAVTEAFF,TGTGCCAGCAGCCAAGAGGGGCAGGCGGTAACTGAAGCTTTCTTT
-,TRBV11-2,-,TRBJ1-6,CASSLSAFPEDSPLHF,TGTGCCAGCAGCTTATCGGCCTTCCCGGAGGATTCACCCCTCCACTTT
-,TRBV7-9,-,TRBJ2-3,CASSLGGVRATEDTQYF,TGTGCCAGCAGCTTAGGAGGTGTCAGGGCAACCGAAGATACGCAGTATTTT
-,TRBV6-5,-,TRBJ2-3,CASSLIAASTDTQYF,TGTGCCAGCAGTTTGATAGCGGCAAGCACAGATACGCAGTATTTT
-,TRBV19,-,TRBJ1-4,CASSATGGRNEKLFF,TGTGCCAGTAGTGCCACGGGAGGCCGGAATGAAAAACTGTTTTTT
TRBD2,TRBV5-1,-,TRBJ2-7,CASSSRGGVPYEQYF,TGCGCCAGCAGCTCCCGGGGGGGTGTCCCCTACGAGCAGTACTTC
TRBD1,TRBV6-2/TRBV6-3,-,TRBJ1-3,CASSSGTGIAASGNTIYF,TGTGCCAGCAGTTCCGGGACAGGGATTGCGGCCTCTGGAAACACCATATATTTT
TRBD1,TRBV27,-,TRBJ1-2,CASSPGQGAMGYGYTF,TGTGCCAGCAGTCCGGGACAGGGGGCTATGGGCTATGGCTACACCTTC
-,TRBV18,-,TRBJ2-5,CASSPRTEQETQYF,TGTGCCAGCTCACCAAGAACAGAGCAAGAGACCCAGTACTTC
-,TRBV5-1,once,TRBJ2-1,CASSLSMNEQFF,TGCGCCAGCAGCTTGTCCATGAATGAGCAGTTCTTC
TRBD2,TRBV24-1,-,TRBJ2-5,CATSDAIAGEETQYF,TGTGCCACCAGTGACGCCATAGCGGGAGAAGAGACCCAGTACTTC
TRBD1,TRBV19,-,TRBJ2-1,CATAVTGGIDEQFF,TGTGCCACCGCCGTCACAGGGGGGATTGATGAGCAGTTCTTC
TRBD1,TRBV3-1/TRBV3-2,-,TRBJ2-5,CASSQGQGDATQYF,TGTGCCAGCAGCCAGGGACAGGGGGATGCGACCCAGTACTTC
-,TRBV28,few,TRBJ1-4,CASKGASGEKLFF,TGTGCCAGCAAGGGAGCCAGCGGTGAAAAACTGTTTTTT
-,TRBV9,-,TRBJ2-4,CASSPTKTAGRDIQYF,TGTGCCAGCAGCCCGACAAAGACAGCGGGCAGGGACATTCAGTACTTC
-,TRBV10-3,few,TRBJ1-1,CATASGNTEAFF,TGTGCCACCGCATCAGGGAACACTGAAGCTTTCTTT
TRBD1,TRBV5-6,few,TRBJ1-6,CASSFPGQGVSPLHF,TGTGCCAGCAGCTTTCCAGGACAGGGGGTTTCACCCCTCCACTTT
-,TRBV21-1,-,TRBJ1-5,CASSKANQPQHF,TGTGCCAGCAGCAAGGCCAATCAGCCCCAGCATTTT
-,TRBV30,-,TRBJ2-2,CAWSSRVTGELFF,TGTGCCTGGAGCTCGAGGGTGACCGGGGAGCTGTTTTTT
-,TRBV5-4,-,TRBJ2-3,CASSPSRGTSTDTQYF,TGTGCCAGCAGCCCCTCCCGGGGGACTAGCACAGATACGCAGTATTTT
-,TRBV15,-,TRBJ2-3,CATSDQAPDTQYF,TGTGCCACCAGCGATCAGGCACCAGATACGCAGTATTTT
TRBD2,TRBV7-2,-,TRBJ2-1,CASSSTGTSIVSYNEQFF,TGTGCCAGCAGCTCCACCGGGACTAGCATCGTTTCCTACAATGAGCAGTTCTTC
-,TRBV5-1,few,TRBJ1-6,CASSLDTSNSPLHF,TGCGCCAGCAGTTTGGACACATCAAATTCACCCCTCCACTTT
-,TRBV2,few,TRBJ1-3,CASKGGLVSGNTIYF,TGTGCCAGCAAAGGAGGGTTGGTGTCTGGAAACACCATATATTTT
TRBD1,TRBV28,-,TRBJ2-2,CASSLRLQGSGELFF,TGTGCCAGCAGTCTCCGTTTACAGGGGTCCGGGGAGCTGTTTTTT
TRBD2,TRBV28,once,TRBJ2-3,CASREPSGSTDTQYF,TGTGCCAGCAGGGAACCTAGCGGTAGCACAGATACGCAGTATTTT
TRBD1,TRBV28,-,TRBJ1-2,CASSSGQDLANYGYTF,TGTGCCAGCAGTTCTGGACAGGACTTAGCTAACTATGGCTACACCTTC
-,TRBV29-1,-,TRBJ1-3,CSAEGLGNTIYF,TGCAGCGCCGAGGGTCTTGGAAACACCATATATTTT
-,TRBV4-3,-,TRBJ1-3,CASGGGQAGNTIYF,TGCGCCAGCGGGGGGGGGCAGGCTGGAAACACCATATATTTT
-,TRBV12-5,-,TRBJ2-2,CASGSQGRNTGELFF,TGTGCTAGTGGTTCACAGGGTCGGAACACCGGGGAGCTGTTTTTT
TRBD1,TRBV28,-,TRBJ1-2,CASSLHPGQATSNYGYTF,TGTGCCAGCAGTTTACATCCCGGACAGGCGACTTCTAACTATGGCTACACCTTC
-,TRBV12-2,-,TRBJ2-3,CASRLGQVSTDTQYF,TGTGCAAGTCGCTTAGGACAGGTGAGCACAGATACGCAGTATTTT
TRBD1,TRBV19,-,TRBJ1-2,CASSTGERIYGYTF,TGTGCCAGTAGCACAGGGGAGCGGATCTATGGCTACACCTTC
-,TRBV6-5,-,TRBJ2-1,CASSYSYRDNEQFF,TGTGCCAGCAGTTACAGTTACAGGGACAATGAGCAGTTCTTC
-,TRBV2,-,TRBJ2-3,CASSVGVSTDTQYF,TGTGCCAGCAGTGTCGGGGTCAGCACAGATACGCAGTATTTT
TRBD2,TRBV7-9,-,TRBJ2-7,CASSSYSGNYEQYF,TGTGCCAGCAGCTCCTATAGCGGGAACTACGAGCAGTACTTC
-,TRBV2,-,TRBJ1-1,CASSGEGESEAFF,TGTGCCAGCAGTGGAGAGGGCGAGTCTGAAGCTTTCTTT
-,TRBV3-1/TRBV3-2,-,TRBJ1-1,CASSQELMNTEAFF,TGTGCCAGCAGCCAAGAACTGATGAACACTGAAGCTTTCTTT
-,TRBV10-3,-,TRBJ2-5,CAISTGGETQYF,TGTGCCATCTCCACCGGCGGGGAGACCCAGTACTTC
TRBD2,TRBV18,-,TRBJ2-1,CASSPPVTSDYNEQFF,TGTGCCAGCTCACCACCGGTCACTAGCGACTACAATGAGCAGTTCTTC
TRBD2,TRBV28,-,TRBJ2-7,CASSPPLLAGDSVRVYEQYF,TGTGCCAGCAGTCCCCCCTTACTAGCGGGAGATTCGGTTCGGGTTTACGAGCAGTACTTC
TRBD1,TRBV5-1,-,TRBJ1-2,CASSSAGTGIYGYTF,TGCGCCAGCAGCTCAGCCGGGACAGGGATCTATGGCTACACCTTC
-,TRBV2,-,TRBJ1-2,CASSGDGSYGYTF,TGTGCCAGCAGTGGAGACGGGAGCTATGGCTACACCTTC